This TCR beta chain was recorded in a study of T-cell reconstitution after alpha-beta-depleted transplantation in children. General study points: Diversity and T-cell counts at one year after transplant derived mostly from new T cells.

This sample's TCRbeta library carried unique molecular identifier barcodes. TCRdb fed the PCR reads into MiXCR, producing one record per CDR3 protein. The sample contains some 450,000 distinct CDR3 sequences, around two fifths of which appear only once. Trimming left V 4 bases short and J 8 bases short, with 13 bases between. Germline V gene sequence: CDR1 SGDLS, CDR2 YYNGEE. The CDR3 totals 13 residues. Notes on this clonotype: What it binds is unknown.

J is TRBJ2-1 and V is TRBV9; D ambiguous. The sequenced sample was PBMCs, obtained before TCRalphabeta/CD19-depleted stem cell transplant. The sequence came from a girl aged 2 to 10 with aplastic anemia, due to receive a stem cell transplant. As DNA, the CDR3 is TGTGCCAGCAGCTCGCACCATGAGCATGAGCAGTTCTTC. Amino acids: CASSSHHEHEQFF.